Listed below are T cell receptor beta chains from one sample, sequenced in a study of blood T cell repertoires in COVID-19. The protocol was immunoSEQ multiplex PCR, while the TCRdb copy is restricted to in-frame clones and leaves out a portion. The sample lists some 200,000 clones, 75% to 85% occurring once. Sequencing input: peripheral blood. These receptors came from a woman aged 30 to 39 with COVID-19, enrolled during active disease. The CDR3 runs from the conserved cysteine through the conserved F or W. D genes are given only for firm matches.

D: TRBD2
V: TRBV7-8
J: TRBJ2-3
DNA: TGTGCCAGCAGCAGGCGGGGGGGCTTGGGAGATACGCAGTATTTT
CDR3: CASSRRGGLGDTQYF

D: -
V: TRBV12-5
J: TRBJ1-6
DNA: TGTGCTAGTGGGCCACAATATAATTCACCCCTCCACTTT
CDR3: CASGPQYNSPLHF

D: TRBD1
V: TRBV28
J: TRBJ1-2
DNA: TGTGCCAGCAGGATTCTCGGGGACAGGGGTGGAGGCTACACCTTC
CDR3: CASRILGDRGGGYTF

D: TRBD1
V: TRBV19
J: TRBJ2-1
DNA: TGTGCCAGTAGCCCGACAGGGCTGGGCAATGAGCAGTTCTTC
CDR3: CASSPTGLGNEQFF

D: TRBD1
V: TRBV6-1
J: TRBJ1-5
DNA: TGTGCCAGCAGTGAATTGACAGGGGGGATGGGGCTACAGCCCCAGCATTTT
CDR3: CASSELTGGMGLQPQHF

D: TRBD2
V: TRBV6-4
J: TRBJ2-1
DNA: TGTGCCAGCAGTGACGAACTGAAGCGGGAGGGCCTATTCTTC
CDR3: CASSDELKREGLFF

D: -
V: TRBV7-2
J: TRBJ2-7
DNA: TGTGCCAGCAGCTTCTGGGACACGGGATCCTACGAGCAGTACTTC
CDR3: CASSFWDTGSYEQYF

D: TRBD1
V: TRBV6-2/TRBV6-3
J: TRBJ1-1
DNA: TGTGCCAGCAGTCGACTATCGACAGGGCAGAACACTGAAGCTTTCTTT
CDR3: CASSRLSTGQNTEAFF

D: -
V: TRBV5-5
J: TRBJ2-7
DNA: TGTGCCAGCAGCTTACTAGGGAAGGCAGGAGAAGGCGAGCAGTACTTC
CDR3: CASSLLGKAGEGEQYF

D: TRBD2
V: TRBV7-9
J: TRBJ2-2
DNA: TGTGCCAGCAGCGCTCTAGCGGCAGTGAACACCGGGGAGCTGTTTTTT
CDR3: CASSALAAVNTGELFF

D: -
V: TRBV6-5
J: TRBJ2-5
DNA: TGTGCCAGCAGCCTAGACAGTGTACTGGAGACCCAGTACTTC
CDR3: CASSLDSVLETQYF

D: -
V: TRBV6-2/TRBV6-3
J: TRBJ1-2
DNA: TGTGCCAGCAGTCAAACACGGGTCGGCTACACCTTC
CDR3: CASSQTRVGYTF

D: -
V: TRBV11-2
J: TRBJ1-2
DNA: TGTGCCAGCAGCTTAGTGAGGGCCCCCCACTATGGCTACACCTTC
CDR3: CASSLVRAPHYGYTF